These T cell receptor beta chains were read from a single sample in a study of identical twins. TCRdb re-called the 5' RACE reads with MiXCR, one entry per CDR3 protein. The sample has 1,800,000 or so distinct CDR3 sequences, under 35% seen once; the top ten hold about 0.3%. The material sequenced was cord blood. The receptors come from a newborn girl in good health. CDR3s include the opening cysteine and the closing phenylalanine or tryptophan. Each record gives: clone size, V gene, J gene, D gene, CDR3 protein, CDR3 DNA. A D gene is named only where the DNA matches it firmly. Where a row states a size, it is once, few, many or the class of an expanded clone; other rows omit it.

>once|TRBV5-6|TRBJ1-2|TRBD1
CASSFRNSNRGGYTF
TGTGCCAGCAGCTTTCGCAATTCTAACAGGGGCGGCTACACCTTC
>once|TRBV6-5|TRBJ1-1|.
CASSYPRQVGVTEAFF
TGTGCCAGCAGTTACCCCCGACAGGTGGGAGTCACTGAAGCTTTCTTT
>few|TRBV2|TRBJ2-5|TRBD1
CASSLTDRAIQETQYF
TGTGCCAGCAGCCTAACGGACAGGGCCATCCAAGAGACCCAGTACTTC
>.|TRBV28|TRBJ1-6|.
CASSYPSTNSPLHF
TGTGCCAGCAGTTACCCCTCAACAAATTCACCCCTCCACTTT
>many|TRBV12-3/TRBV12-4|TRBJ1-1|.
CASSLHMNTEAFF
TGTGCCAGCAGTTTACACATGAACACTGAAGCTTTCTTT
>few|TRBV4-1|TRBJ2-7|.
CASSHVLRGLSYEQYF
TGCGCCAGCAGCCACGTCCTACGAGGCCTCTCCTACGAGCAGTACTTC
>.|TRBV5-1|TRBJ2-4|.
CASSLDSLSGNIQYF
TGCGCCAGCAGCTTGGACAGTCTCTCTGGAAACATTCAGTACTTC
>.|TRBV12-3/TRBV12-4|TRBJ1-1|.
CASLLTGEAFF
TGTGCCAGCTTACTGACCGGGGAAGCTTTCTTT
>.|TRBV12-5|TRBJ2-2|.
CASGLIRRATGELFF
TGTGCTAGTGGTTTGATCCGCAGGGCCACCGGGGAGCTGTTTTTT
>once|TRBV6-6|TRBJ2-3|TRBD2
CASSYRTSGRPTDTQYF
TGTGCCAGCAGTTACCGGACTAGCGGGAGACCCACAGATACGCAGTATTTT
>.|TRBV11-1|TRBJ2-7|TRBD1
CASSLALTGWNEQYF
TGTGCCAGCAGCTTAGCGCTGACAGGGTGGAACGAGCAGTACTTC
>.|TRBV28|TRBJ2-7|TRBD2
CASSSNWLLAGEWYEQYF
TGTGCCAGCAGTTCCAATTGGCTTCTAGCGGGAGAGTGGTACGAGCAGTACTTC
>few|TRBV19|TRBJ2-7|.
CASSRSPGAYEQYF
TGTGCCAGTAGTAGATCACCGGGGGCCTACGAGCAGTACTTC
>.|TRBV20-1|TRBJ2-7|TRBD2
CSAPGGLVSYF
TGCAGTGCCCCGGGGGGGCTTGTGTCGTACTTC
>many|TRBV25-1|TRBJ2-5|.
CASSEGRYQETQYF
TGTGCCAGCAGTGAAGGCAGGTACCAAGAGACCCAGTACTTC
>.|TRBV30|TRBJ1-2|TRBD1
CAWSPGTGYIGYGYTF
TGTGCCTGGAGTCCCGGGACAGGGTACATCGGCTATGGCTACACCTTC
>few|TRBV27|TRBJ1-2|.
CASSPRDGNNYGYTF
TGTGCCAGCAGTCCCCGGGACGGAAATAACTATGGCTACACCTTC
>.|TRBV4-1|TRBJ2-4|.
CASSQHGVGAKNIQYF
TGCGCCAGCAGCCAACACGGGGTGGGGGCCAAAAACATTCAGTACTTC
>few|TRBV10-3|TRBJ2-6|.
CAISESGVGANVLTF
TGTGCCATCAGTGAGTCAGGAGTTGGGGCCAACGTCCTGACTTTC
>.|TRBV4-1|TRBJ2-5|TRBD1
CASSQDHRGLQDEQYF
TGCGCCAGCAGCCAAGATCACAGGGGGCTTCAGGATGAGCAGTACTTC
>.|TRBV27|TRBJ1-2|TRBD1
CASRSRGLGYGYTF
TGTGCCAGCAGGAGCAGGGGGCTGGGCTATGGCTACACCTTC
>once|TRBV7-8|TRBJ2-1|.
CASSNWRTSSYNEQFF
TGTGCCAGCAGCAACTGGCGGACCAGCTCCTACAATGAGCAGTTCTTC
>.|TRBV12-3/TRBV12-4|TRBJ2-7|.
CASSFGRGYSYEQYF
TGTGCCAGCAGTTTTGGCCGGGGGTACTCCTACGAGCAGTACTTC
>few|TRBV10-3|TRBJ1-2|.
CAHGGPTGYGYTF
TGTGCCCACGGGGGGCCCACAGGTTATGGCTACACCTTC
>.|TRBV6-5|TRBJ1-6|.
CASRDTVQGGNSPLHF
TGTGCCAGCAGAGACACGGTCCAGGGCGGCAATTCACCCCTCCACTTT
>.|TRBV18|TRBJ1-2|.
CASSPPAPGAYYGYTF
TGTGCCAGCTCACCACCGGCCCCAGGGGCCTACTATGGCTACACCTTC
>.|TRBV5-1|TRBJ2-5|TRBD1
CASRGTGSFQETRYF
TGCGCCAGCAGGGGGACAGGGAGTTTCCAAGAGACCCGGTACTTC
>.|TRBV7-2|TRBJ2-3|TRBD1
CASSLAGQLTTDTQYF
TGTGCCAGCAGCTTAGCGGGACAGTTGACCACAGATACGCAGTATTTT
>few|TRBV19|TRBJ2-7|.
CASSSGVKSYEQYF
TGTGCCAGTAGTAGCGGGGTAAAGAGCTACGAGCAGTACTTC
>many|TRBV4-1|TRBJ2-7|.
CASSQQTRPSYEQYF
TGCGCCAGCAGCCAACAGACGCGACCCTCCTACGAGCAGTACTTC
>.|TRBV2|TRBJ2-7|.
CASRVHEQYF
TGTGCCAGCAGGGTTCACGAGCAGTACTTC
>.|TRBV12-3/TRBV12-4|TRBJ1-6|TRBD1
CASTWRAGGNSPLHF
TGTGCCAGCACTTGGCGGGCAGGGGGGAATTCACCCCTCCACTTT
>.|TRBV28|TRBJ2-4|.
CASIPGGQIAKNIQYF
TGTGCCAGCATACCCGGGGGTCAGATAGCCAAAAACATTCAGTACTTC
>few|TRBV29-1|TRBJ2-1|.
CSVEAVRGVDEQFF
TGCAGCGTTGAGGCCGTCCGGGGAGTGGATGAGCAGTTCTTC
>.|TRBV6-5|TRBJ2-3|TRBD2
CASSYLAGGRASTDTQYF
TGTGCCAGCAGTTACCTCGCGGGGGGCCGTGCTAGCACAGATACGCAGTATTTT
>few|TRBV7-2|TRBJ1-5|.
CASSSYPNSNQPQHF
TGTGCCAGCAGCTCCTACCCCAATAGCAATCAGCCCCAGCATTTT
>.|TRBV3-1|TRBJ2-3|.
CASSRGGPQYF
TGTGCCAGCAGCCGGGGGGGGCCGCAGTATTTT
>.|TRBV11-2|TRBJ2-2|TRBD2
CASSRTSGGAGELFF
TGTGCCAGCAGCCGGACTAGCGGGGGGGCCGGGGAGCTGTTTTTT
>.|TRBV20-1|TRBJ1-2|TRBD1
CSADAQGMSYGHTF
TGCAGTGCTGACGCACAGGGGATGAGTTATGGCCACACCTTC
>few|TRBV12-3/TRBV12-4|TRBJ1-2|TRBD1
CASTPGAGGYGYTF
TGTGCCAGCACCCCTGGGGCAGGGGGCTATGGCTACACCTTC